The entry that follows covers one T cell receptor beta chain sequence. Profiling relied on immunoSEQ multiplex PCR, and the TCRdb table lists in-frame clones only, not all of them. This sample has over 50,000 clones, with 80% to 90% found just once. The entry originates in a study of T cell changes during pregnancy in multiple sclerosis. CDR1 is SNHLY, CDR2 FYNNEI, per germline. The CDR3 sequence is 13 residues long. Trimming removed 4 bases from V and 4 bases from J; junction bases left unmatched: 3. The V and J genes are TRBV2 and TRBJ2-5, with 7 bases fitting TRBD2. The sequenced sample was peripheral blood from another person, used as feeder cells. This TCR derives from a human donor whose cells served as feeder cells for cultures in a pregnancy study. The CDR3: CASSGVAGETQYF. CDR3 DNA sequence: TGTGCCAGCAGTGGGGTAGCGGGAGAGACCCAGTACTTC.